The 29 T cell receptor beta chains reported below all come from one sample, sequenced in a study of blood T cell repertoires in COVID-19. Sequencing used immunoSEQ multiplex PCR; TCRdb keeps in-frame clones, though not all of them. Of fewer than 30,000 clones in the sample, roughly 93% are singletons; the top ten hold roughly 0.8%. The sample consisted of peripheral blood. All receptors derive from a woman between 70 and 85 years old with COVID-19, enrolled during active disease.

This clone is a singleton in its sample. The chain couples TRBV5-4 to TRBJ2-1; 7 nucleotides line up with TRBD2. V trimming: 3 bases; J trimming: 7 bases; junction bases outside the gene matches: 4. The CDR3 totals 13 residues. In germline, CDR1 is SGHNT, CDR2 YYREEE (reference sequence). The CDR3 is CASSWIGGNEQFF. Here the CDR3 DNA reads TGTGCCAGCAGCTGGATCGGGGGGAATGAGCAGTTCTTC.

V gene TRBV28 combines with J gene TRBJ2-3; 12 positions agree with TRBD2. CDR1 and CDR2 (germline): MDHEN, SYDVKM. The length of the CDR3 is 19 residues. V lost 5 bases, J lost 0 bases, and 12 bases stayed unmatched. CDR3 sequence reads: CASSPMLAGGPASTDTQYF. The CDR3 DNA sequence: TGTGCCAGCAGTCCAATGCTAGCGGGAGGGCCCGCTAGCACAGATACGCAGTATTTT.

The rearrangement uses TRBV6-1 and TRBJ1-2; D perhaps matches TRBD1 (5 bases). CDR1 and CDR2 from the germline V gene are MNHNS and SASEGT. The V gene lost 1 base and the J gene lost 5 bases, with 11 bases spanning the gap. The CDR3 sequence is 14 residues long. The CDR3 here is CASSEGATVYGYTF. In nucleotides, the CDR3 is TGTGCCAGCAGTGAAGGGGCGACAGTTTATGGCTACACCTTC.

The chain employs TRBV6-5 and TRBJ1-2; 10 bases match TRBD1. The CDR3 is 14 residues long. The germline V gene encodes CDR1 MNHEY and CDR2 SVGAGI. J gave up 6 bases and V 7 bases, and 8 bases lay outside the gene matches. The chain's CDR3 is CASTRTGGGNGYTF. The DNA of the CDR3 is TGTGCCAGCACCCGGACAGGGGGAGGTAATGGCTACACCTTC.

This chain links TRBV5-1 with TRBJ2-7; TRBD1 might be the D (5 bases). CDR3 size: 14 residues. Trimming took off 0 bases at V and 3 bases at J, with 10 bases between the two ends. Germline V gene sequence: CDR1 SGHRS, CDR2 YFSETQ. CDR3 sequence reads: CASSLEIGVYEQYF. CDR3 DNA sequence: TGCGCCAGCAGCTTGGAGATAGGGGTCTACGAGCAGTACTTC. The full variable domain, its missing parts supplied by reference TRBV5-1 and TRBJ2-7, is KAGVTQTPRYLIKTRGQQVTLSCSPISGHRSVSWYQQTPGQGLQFLFEYFSETQRNKGNFPGRFSGRQFSNSRSEMNVSTLELGDSALYLCASSLEIGVYEQYFGPGTRLTVT.

The V call is TRBV19, the J call TRBJ2-3; weak D call: TRBD1 (6 bases). The CDR3 extends over 15 amino acids. Germline values: CDR1 LNHDA, CDR2 SQIVND (reference sequence). V lost 3 bases and J lost 2, with 12 bases in between. CDR3 amino acids: CASSIPGVATDTQYF. The DNA for the CDR3 is TGTGCCAGTAGTATTCCAGGGGTGGCCACAGATACGCAGTATTTT.

This rearrangement joins TRBV7-2 to TRBJ2-3; the match to TRBD2 covers 10 bases. The CDR3 loop spans 15 amino acids. From germline, CDR1 is SGHTA and CDR2 FQGNSA. With 3 bases clipped from V and 0 bases from J, the junction kept 0 bases outside the gene matches. DNA of the CDR3: TGTGCCAGCAGCTTGGGACTAGCGAGCACAGATACGCAGTATTTT. Its translation: CASSLGLASTDTQYF.

The chain combines TRBV18 with TRBJ1-3; no reliable D call. Germline loops: CDR1 KGHSH, CDR2 LQKENI. The length of the CDR3 is 16 residues. The ends were cut back, 2 bases at V and 8 bases at J, with 19 bases in the middle. The CDR3 protein is CASSPGYRNNRDTIYF. The CDR3 nucleotides are TGTGCCAGCTCACCAGGGTACAGAAATAACAGAGACACCATATATTTT.

The CDR3 loop is CASSPFEGAQNGYTF. The CDR3 nucleotides read TGTGCCAGCAGCCCTTTTGAGGGGGCGCAAAATGGCTACACCTTC. The V call is TRBV7-2, the J call TRBJ1-2; 7 bases match TRBD1. The CDR3 consists of 15 residues. CDR1 SGHTA and CDR2 FQGNSA come from the germline V gene. V lost 5 bases, J lost 6 bases, and 12 bases stayed unmatched.

This clone was recorded once. The V call is TRBV10-3, the J call TRBJ2-1; the match to TRBD2 covers 11 bases. The length of the CDR3 is 16 residues. Germline V gene sequence: CDR1 ENHRY, CDR2 SYGVKD. V shed 2 bases, J shed 6 bases, and the junction held 6 bases outside the gene matches. The DNA of the CDR3 is TGTGCCATCAGTGAGGATTTAGCGGGAGGGTTCAATGAGCAGTTCTTC. Protein sequence: CAISEDLAGGFNEQFF.

The gene calls are TRBV19 and TRBJ1-5; TRBD1 agrees at 9 bases. V lost 5 bases to trimming and J lost 1 base; unmatched junction nucleotides: 9. The CDR3 loop spans 17 amino acids. CDR1 and CDR2 (germline): LNHDA, SQIVND (reference sequence). The DNA for the CDR3 is TGTGCCAGTAGTGAAAGGACAGGGGCCTGGAGCAATCAGCCCCAGCATTTT. Translating it yields CASSERTGAWSNQPQHF.

In this sample, this clone turned up a few times. The chain uses TRBV2 and TRBJ1-2, with 7 bases lining up with TRBD1. The CDR3 spans 14 residues. V shed 3 bases, J shed 6 bases, and the junction held 7 bases outside the gene matches. From germline, CDR1 is SNHLY and CDR2 FYNNEI. For the CDR3, the DNA is TGTGCCAGCAGTGATCCGGGACAGCTCAATGGCTACACCTTC. Its translation: CASSDPGQLNGYTF.

The gene calls are TRBV9 and TRBJ2-3; D perhaps matches TRBD2 (5 bases). Germline V gene sequence: CDR1 SGDLS, CDR2 YYNGEE. This CDR3 is built from 16 residues. With 0 bases removed from V and 2 bases from J, the gap between germline ends came to 13 bases. The CDR3 is CASSVGPVTTTDTQYF. CDR3 DNA: TGTGCCAGCAGCGTAGGACCGGTGACTACCACAGATACGCAGTATTTT.

This chain joins TRBV23-1 and TRBJ1-2, with a possible D match to TRBD1 (6 bases). TRBV23-1 is treated as an ORF (open reading frame) with a function not yet certain. This CDR3 is 17 amino acids long. V lost 0 bases to trimming and J lost 4 bases, with 18 bases between them. The DNA for the CDR3 is TGCGCCAGCAGTCAATCGACTTATCCGGGACAAACCTATGGCTACACCTTC. It translates to CASSQSTYPGQTYGYTF.

The gene calls are TRBV21-1 and TRBJ1-5; TRBD1 is taken as the D call from the table, unchecked against the DNA. TRBV21-1 is a known pseudogene. This CDR3 is 16 amino acids long. CDR3 nucleotide sequence: TGTGCCAGCAGCAAAGCGCTGCCAGGCATAAATCAGCCCCAGCATTTT. Amino acids: CASSKALPGINQPQHF.

The rearrangement links TRBV29-1 to TRBJ2-5; tentative D call: TRBD1 (5 bases). The V gene lost 3 bases and the J gene lost 4 bases, with 12 bases spanning the gap. This CDR3 is built from 13 residues. Germline V gives CDR1 SQVTM, CDR2 ANQGSEA. DNA for the CDR3: TGCAGCGTTGAGGCCAGTCAGGGAGAGACCCAGTACTTC. Translation: CSVEASQGETQYF. The whole variable domain, remainder taken from reference TRBV29-1 and TRBJ2-5, is SAVISQKPSRDICQRGTSLTIQCQVDSQVTMMFWYRQQPGQSLTLIATANQGSEATYESGFVIDKFPISRPNLTFSTLTVSNMSPEDSSIYLCSVEASQGETQYFGPGTRLLVL.

The chain joins TRBV2 to TRBJ1-2; TRBD1 aligns across 8 bases. Per germline, CDR1 SNHLY and CDR2 FYNNEI. V shed 6 bases, J shed 6 bases, and the junction held 6 bases outside the gene matches. This CDR3 has 13 amino acids. The CDR3 reads CASSLGQGNGYTF. DNA of the CDR3: TGTGCCAGCAGCCTCGGACAGGGAAATGGCTACACCTTC.

This chain joins TRBV15 and TRBJ1-5, with 8 bases matching TRBD1. This CDR3 is built from 14 residues. V shed 5 bases and J 6 bases; nucleotides not matched to a gene: 6. Germline-derived CDR1 and CDR2 are LNHNV and YYDKDF (reference sequence). The CDR3 spells CATSVGQGRQPQHF. Written as DNA, the CDR3 is TGTGCCACCAGCGTAGGACAGGGACGTCAGCCCCAGCATTTT.

The gene calls are TRBV20-1 and TRBJ2-1, with 12 bases lining up with TRBD2. The CDR3 has 14 residues. The V gene's germline CDR1 is DFQATT and CDR2 SNEGSKA (reference sequence). The J segment lost 7 bases and the V segment lost 3 bases, leaving 4 bases of the junction unmatched. The CDR3 DNA is TGCAGTGCTAGTTGGCTAGCGGGAGGGAATGAGCAGTTCTTC. Its protein is CSASWLAGGNEQFF.

The chain couples TRBV3-1 (or the pseudogene TRBV3-2) to TRBJ1-2, with TRBD1 matching over 8 bases. The CDR3 contains 16 residues. J was trimmed by 6 bases and V by 1 base; bases with no gene match: 10. Germline CDR1 reads LGHDT; CDR2 reads YNNKEL (reference sequence). CDR3 sequence reads: CASSQVLLGTGNGYTF. The CDR3 nucleotides read TGTGCCAGCAGCCAAGTACTACTCGGGACAGGCAATGGCTACACCTTC.

Regarding this clone: The identical CDR3 is also encoded by other nucleotide sequences in the sample. The genes are TRBV6-6 and TRBJ1-3, with unresolved D. CDR1 MNHNY and CDR2 SVGAGI come from the germline V gene (reference sequence). There are 14 residues in the CDR3. The germline V and J ends were trimmed by 4 bases and 0 bases, with 7 bases remaining between them. The DNA for the CDR3 is TGTGCCAGCAGTTCCGGGTTCTCTGGAAACACCATATATTTT. Translation: CASSSGFSGNTIYF.

The chain combines TRBV12-3 or TRBV12-4 with TRBJ2-5; no firm D call. The V end lost 6 bases, the J end lost 2 bases, and 7 bases lay between the germline ends. The CDR3 extends over 12 amino acids. CDR3 sequence (DNA): TGTGCCAGCAGCCCCCATCAAGAGACCCAGTACTTC. Translated: CASSPHQETQYF.

The chain couples TRBV18 to TRBJ2-7; TRBD2 aligns across 10 bases. Trimming took 5 bases from V and 3 from J; bases not matched to a gene: 7. This CDR3 region has 15 residues. Germline V gene data show CDR1 as KGHSH and CDR2 as LQKENI. This CDR3 is CASSSQPSGSYEQYF. The CDR3 DNA follows: TGTGCCAGCTCAAGTCAACCTAGCGGGAGCTACGAGCAGTACTTC.

V is TRBV7-6 and J is TRBJ1-5; TRBD1 agrees at 9 bases. After removal of 5 bases from V and 0 bases from J, the junction contained 11 bases not matched to a gene. Germline CDR1 is SGHVS and CDR2 is FNYEAQ. The CDR3 extends over 18 amino acids. The CDR3 region is CASSSRDRAYYSNQPQHF. The DNA of the CDR3 is TGTGCCAGCAGCAGCCGGGACAGGGCCTATTATAGCAATCAGCCCCAGCATTTT.

This chain joins TRBV7-3 and TRBJ1-6; a possible D gene is TRBD1 (6 bases). The CDR3 has 15 residues. V lost 2 bases and J lost 8, with 13 bases in between. Germline CDR1 reads SGHTA; CDR2 reads FQGTGA. In nucleotides, the CDR3 is TGTGCCAGCAGCTTAGACTCTTCAGGGGATTCACCCCTCCACTTT. Its protein is CASSLDSSGDSPLHF.

The V call is TRBV10-3, the J call TRBJ1-4; TRBD1 matches 7 bases. This CDR3 is 15 amino acids long. V lost 2 bases and J lost 5; bases outside the gene matches: 5. Germline values: CDR1 ENHRY, CDR2 SYGVKD. This chain's CDR3 is CAISERGGANEKLFF. The CDR3 DNA reads TGTGCCATCAGTGAGCGAGGGGGCGCAAATGAAAAACTGTTTTTT.

The table lists this clone with a few counts. This sequence joins TRBV7-9 and TRBJ1-5, with a weak D call TRBD1 (5 bases). This CDR3 is built from 14 residues. Germline CDR1 reads SEHNR; CDR2 reads FQNEAQ (reference sequence). V gave up 5 bases and J gave up 6 bases, with 14 bases separating them. CDR3 DNA: TGTGCCAGCAGCCGGGGGGAGGGTGGTCAGCCCCAGCATTTT. It codes for CASSRGEGGQPQHF.

This chain joins TRBV28 and TRBJ1-2; perhaps TRBD1 as D (6 bases). Germline V gene lookup returns CDR1 MDHEN and CDR2 SYDVKM. Deletions cut 10 bases from V and 9 bases from J, with 9 bases between. There are 9 residues in the CDR3. CDR3 in DNA: TGTGCCACGGACAGTCGCTACACCTTC. Amino acid sequence: CATDSRYTF.

The chain combines TRBV3-1 (or the pseudogene TRBV3-2) with TRBJ1-1; perhaps TRBD1 as D (6 bases). Germline CDR1 is LGHDT and CDR2 is YNNKEL (reference sequence). CDR3 size: 14 residues. V shed 4 bases and J shed 0 bases, with 9 bases lying between them. CDR3 protein: CASSRTAVNTEAFF. CDR3 in DNA: TGTGCCAGCAGCCGGACAGCCGTGAACACTGAAGCTTTCTTT.